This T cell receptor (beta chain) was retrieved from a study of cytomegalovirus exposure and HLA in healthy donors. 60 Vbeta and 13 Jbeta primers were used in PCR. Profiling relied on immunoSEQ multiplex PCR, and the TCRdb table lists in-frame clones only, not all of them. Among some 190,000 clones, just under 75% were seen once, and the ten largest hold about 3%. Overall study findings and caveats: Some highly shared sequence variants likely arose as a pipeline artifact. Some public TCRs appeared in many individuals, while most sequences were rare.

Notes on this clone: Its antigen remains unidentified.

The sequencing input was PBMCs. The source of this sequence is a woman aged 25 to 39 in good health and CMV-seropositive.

In nucleotides, the CDR3 is TGTGCCAGCAGCCAGGGACAGGGGAGTCAGCCCCAGCATTTT. This sequence encodes CASSQGQGSQPQHF. V gene TRBV28 combines with J gene TRBJ1-5; TRBD1 matches at 10 bases. Germline V gives CDR1 MDHEN, CDR2 SYDVKM. The CDR3 runs to 14 residues. J gave up 6 bases and V 6 bases, and 5 bases lay outside the gene matches.